This entry describes one T cell receptor (beta chain). TCRdb called the RT-PCR reads again in MiXCR, with one record for every CDR3 protein. The sample has about 700,000 distinct CDR3 sequences; 12% to 15% are singletons. The sequence was obtained from a female donor in good health, serving as a healthy control. Input material: memory CD4+ T cells from blood.

The CDR3 region is CASSSLGAGDYEQYF. The CDR3 region has the DNA TGTGCCAGCAGCTCCCTCGGTGCGGGAGACTACGAGCAGTACTTC. The V gene is TRBV6-5, the J gene TRBJ2-7, with TRBD2 matching 7 bases. The CDR3 length is 15 residues. J lost 3 bases, V lost 6 bases, and 11 bases had no gene match. Germline CDR1 is MNHEY and CDR2 is SVGAGI.